The sequence of this T cell receptor (beta chain) was determined in a study of blood T cell repertoires in COVID-19. As for the study in general: COVID-19 samples, acute and convalescent, were from the United States, Italy and Spain.

This CDR3 is 13 amino acids long. CDR1 and CDR2 (germline): MNHEY, SVGEGT. With 5 bases clipped from V and 5 bases from J, the junction kept 6 bases outside the gene matches. Authors' data handling: Amplifying reference gene primers gave estimates of nucleated cell counts. Clones were read by immunoSEQ multiplex PCR, and TCRdb kept only the in-frame ones, dropping some. That table gives V, J and clone size, and the DNA gave D and trimming. This sample has roughly 73,000 clones; about 88% occur once, and the top ten carry roughly 2.6%. This clone turned up a few times. Sequences were obtained from peripheral blood. The TCR originated in a man between 65 and 85 years old with active or convalescent COVID-19. The J gene is TRBJ2-7, the V gene TRBV6-2 or TRBV6-3; TRBD2 aligns across 7 bases. The CDR3: CASSDTSVDEQYF. Written as DNA, the CDR3 is TGTGCCAGCAGTGACACTAGCGTGGACGAGCAGTACTTC.